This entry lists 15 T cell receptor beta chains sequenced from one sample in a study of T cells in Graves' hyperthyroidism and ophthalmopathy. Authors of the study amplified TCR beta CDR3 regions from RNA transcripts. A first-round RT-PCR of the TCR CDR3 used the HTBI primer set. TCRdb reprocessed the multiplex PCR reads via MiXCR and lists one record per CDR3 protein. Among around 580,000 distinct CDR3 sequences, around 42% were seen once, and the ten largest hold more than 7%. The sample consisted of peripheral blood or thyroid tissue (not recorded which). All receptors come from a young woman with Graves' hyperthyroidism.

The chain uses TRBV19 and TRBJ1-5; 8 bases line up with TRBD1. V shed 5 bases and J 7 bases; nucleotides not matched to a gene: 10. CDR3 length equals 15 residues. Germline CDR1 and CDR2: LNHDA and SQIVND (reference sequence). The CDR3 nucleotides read TGTGCCAGTAGTCCCCTCGGACAGGGTCGGCAGCCCCAGCATTTT. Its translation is CASSPLGQGRQPQHF.

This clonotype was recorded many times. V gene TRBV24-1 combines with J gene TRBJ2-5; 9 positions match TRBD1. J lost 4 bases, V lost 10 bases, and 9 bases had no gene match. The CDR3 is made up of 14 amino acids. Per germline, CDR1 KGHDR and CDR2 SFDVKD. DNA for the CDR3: TGTGCCACTCAGGGACAGGGTTGGGGAGAGACCCAGTACTTC. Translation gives CATQGQGWGETQYF.

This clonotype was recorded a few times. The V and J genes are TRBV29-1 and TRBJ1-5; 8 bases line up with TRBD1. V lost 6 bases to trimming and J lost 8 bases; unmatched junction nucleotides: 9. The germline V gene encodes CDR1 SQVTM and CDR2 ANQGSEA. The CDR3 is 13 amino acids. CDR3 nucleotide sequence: TGCAGCGTAGAGGGACAGGCTGGGGAGCCCCAGCATTTT. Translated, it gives CSVEGQAGEPQHF.

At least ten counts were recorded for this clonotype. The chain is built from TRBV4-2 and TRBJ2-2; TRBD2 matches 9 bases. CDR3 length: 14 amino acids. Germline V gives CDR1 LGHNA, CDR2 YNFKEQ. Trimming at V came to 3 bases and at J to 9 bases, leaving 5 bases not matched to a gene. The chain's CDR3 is CASSHGGRARELFF. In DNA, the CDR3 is TGTGCCAGCAGCCATGGCGGGAGGGCCAGGGAGCTGTTTTTT.

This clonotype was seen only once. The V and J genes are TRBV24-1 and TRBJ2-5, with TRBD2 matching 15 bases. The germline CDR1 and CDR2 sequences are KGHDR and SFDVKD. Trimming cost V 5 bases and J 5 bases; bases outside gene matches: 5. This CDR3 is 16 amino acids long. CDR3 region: CATSGGLAGGRETQYF. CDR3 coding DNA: TGTGCCACCAGTGGGGGACTAGCGGGAGGTCGGGAGACCCAGTACTTC.

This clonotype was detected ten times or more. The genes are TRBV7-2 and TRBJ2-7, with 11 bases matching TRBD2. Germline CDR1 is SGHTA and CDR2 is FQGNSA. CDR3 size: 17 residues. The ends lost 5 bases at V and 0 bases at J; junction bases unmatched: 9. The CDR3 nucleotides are TGTGCCAGCAGCCGGGGACTAGCGGCCGGCAGCTCCTACGAGCAGTACTTC. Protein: CASSRGLAAGSSYEQYF.

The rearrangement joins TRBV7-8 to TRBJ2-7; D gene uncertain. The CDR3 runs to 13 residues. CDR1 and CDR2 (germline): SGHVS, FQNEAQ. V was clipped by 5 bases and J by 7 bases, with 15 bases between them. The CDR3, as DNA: TGTGCCAGCAGCCCGACCTATGACGATGAGCAGTACTTC. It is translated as CASSPTYDDEQYF.

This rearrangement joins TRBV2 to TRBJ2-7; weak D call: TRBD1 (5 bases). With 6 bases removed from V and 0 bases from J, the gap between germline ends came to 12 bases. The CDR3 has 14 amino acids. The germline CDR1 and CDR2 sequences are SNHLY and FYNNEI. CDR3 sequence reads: CASRSQGSSYEQYF. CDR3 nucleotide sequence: TGTGCCAGCAGGAGCCAGGGATCCTCCTACGAGCAGTACTTC. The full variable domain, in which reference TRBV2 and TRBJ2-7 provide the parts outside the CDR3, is EPEVTQTPSHQVTQMGQEVILRCVPISNHLYFYWYRQILGQKVEFLVSFYNNEISEKSEIFDDQFSVERPDGSNFTLKIRSTKLEDSAMYFCASRSQGSSYEQYFGPGTRLTVT.

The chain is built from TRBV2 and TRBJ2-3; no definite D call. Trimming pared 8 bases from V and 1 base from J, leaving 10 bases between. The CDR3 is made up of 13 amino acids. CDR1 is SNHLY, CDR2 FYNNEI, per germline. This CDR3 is CASPRVGTDTQYF. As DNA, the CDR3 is TGTGCCAGCCCTCGGGTGGGCACAGATACGCAGTATTTT.

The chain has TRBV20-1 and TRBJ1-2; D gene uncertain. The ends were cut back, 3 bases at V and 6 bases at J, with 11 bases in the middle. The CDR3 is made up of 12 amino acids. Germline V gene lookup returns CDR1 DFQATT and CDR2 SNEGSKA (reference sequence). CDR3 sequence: CSARVAGDGYTF. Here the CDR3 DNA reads TGCAGTGCTAGGGTAGCGGGAGATGGCTACACCTTC.

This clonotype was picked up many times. CDR3 sequence reads: CASTVTGGHGNEKLFF. Here the CDR3 DNA reads TGTGCCAGTACCGTGACAGGGGGGCATGGTAATGAAAAACTGTTTTTT. The rearrangement uses TRBV19 and TRBJ1-4, with 9 bases fitting TRBD1. This CDR3 comprises 16 residues. Trimming at V came to 7 bases and at J to 4 bases, leaving 10 bases not matched to a gene. In germline, CDR1 is LNHDA, CDR2 SQIVND (reference sequence).

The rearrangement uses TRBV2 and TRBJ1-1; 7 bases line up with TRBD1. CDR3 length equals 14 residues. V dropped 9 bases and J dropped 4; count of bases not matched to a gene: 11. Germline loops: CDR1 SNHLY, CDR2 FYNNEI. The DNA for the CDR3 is TGTGCCAGTCTGAAGGGGACAGAAACCACTGAAGCTTTCTTT. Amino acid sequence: CASLKGTETTEAFF.

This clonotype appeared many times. In DNA, the CDR3 is TGCGCCAGCAGCTTGGACAGGGCGGGGCCCCAGCATTTT. Amino acid sequence: CASSLDRAGPQHF. The chain combines TRBV5-1 with TRBJ1-5, with D perhaps TRBD1 (6 bases). This CDR3 contains 13 residues. V lost 0 bases and J lost 9, with 10 bases in between. The germline CDR1 and CDR2 sequences are SGHRS and YFSETQ.

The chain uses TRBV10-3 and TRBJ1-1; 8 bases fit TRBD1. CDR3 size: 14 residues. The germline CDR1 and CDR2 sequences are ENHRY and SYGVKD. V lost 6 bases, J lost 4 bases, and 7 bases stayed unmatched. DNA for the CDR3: TGTGCCATCAGCGAGGACAGGGTAGGCACTGAAGCTTTCTTT. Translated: CAISEDRVGTEAFF.

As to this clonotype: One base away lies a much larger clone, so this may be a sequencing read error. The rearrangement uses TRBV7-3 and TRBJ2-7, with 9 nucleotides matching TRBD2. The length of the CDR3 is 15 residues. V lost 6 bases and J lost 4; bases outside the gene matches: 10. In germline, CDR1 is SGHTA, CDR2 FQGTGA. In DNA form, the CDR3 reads TGTGCCAGCAGTTATTTTAGCGGGAGTGGGTACGAGCAGTACTTC. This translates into CASSYFSGSGYEQYF.